These 9 T cell receptor beta chains came from one sample sequenced in a study of blood T cell repertoires in COVID-19. Sequencing used immunoSEQ multiplex PCR; TCRdb keeps in-frame clones, though not all of them. Of 250,000 or so clones in the sample, 89% were seen once. Sequencing was done on a sample of peripheral blood. All receptors derive from a woman between 35 and 50 years old who had recovered from COVID-19.

The rearrangement joins TRBV11-3 to TRBJ2-5, with TRBD2 identical over 9 bases. Looked up from germline, CDR1 is SGHNT and CDR2 is YENEEA. The length of the CDR3 is 16 residues. Trimming cost V 4 bases and J 4 bases; bases outside gene matches: 10. CDR3 bases: TGTGCCAGCAGCTGGGCGACTAGCGGTCAAACAGAGACCCAGTACTTC. Translating gives CASSWATSGQTETQYF.

In this sample, this clone turned up a few times. V usage is TRBV3-1 (or the pseudogene TRBV3-2) and J usage is TRBJ1-5, with 8 bases matching TRBD1. V shed 4 bases and J 2 bases; nucleotides not matched to a gene: 1. This CDR3 has 14 residues. Germline lookup yields CDR1 LGHDT and CDR2 YNNKEL (reference sequence). The CDR3 loop is CASSPQGGNQPQHF. CDR3 nucleotide sequence: TGTGCCAGCAGCCCACAGGGGGGCAATCAGCCCCAGCATTTT.

V usage is TRBV29-1 and J usage is TRBJ1-1; D perhaps matches TRBD1 (5 bases). Trimming left V 4 bases short and J 0 bases short, with 9 bases between. The CDR3 is 13 amino acids. Germline V gene data show CDR1 as SQVTM and CDR2 as ANQGSEA. The DNA for the CDR3 is TGCAGCGTTGGGGGGAGGTTGAACACTGAAGCTTTCTTT. This sequence encodes CSVGGRLNTEAFF.

The table lists this clone with a count of one. This chain joins TRBV6-6 and TRBJ2-1, with TRBD1 identical over 8 bases. Germline values: CDR1 MNHNY, CDR2 SVGAGI (reference sequence). Trimming removed 5 bases from V and 2 bases from J; junction bases left unmatched: 2. The CDR3 has 14 residues. Here the CDR3 DNA reads TGTGCCAGCAGTCGGACAGGGACCTACAATGAGCAGTTCTTC. This translates into CASSRTGTYNEQFF.

This clone was observed once. The chain carries TRBV6-6 and TRBJ1-3, with D hard to call. V was trimmed by 6 bases and J by 3 bases, leaving 12 bases between them. The germline CDR1 and CDR2 sequences are MNHNY and SVGAGI (reference sequence). This CDR3 is built from 14 residues. CDR3 nucleotide sequence: TGTGCCAGCAGGGCGGGCCTCGATGGAAACACCATATATTTT. It specifies CASRAGLDGNTIYF.

The rearrangement uses TRBV3-1 (or the pseudogene TRBV3-2) and TRBJ2-5; 10 nucleotides line up with TRBD2. V shed 3 bases and J 5 bases; nucleotides not matched to a gene: 9. CDR1 is LGHDT, CDR2 YNNKEL, per germline (reference sequence). The length of the CDR3 is 16 residues. The CDR3 spells CASSQNRAGGPETQYF. In DNA, the CDR3 is TGTGCCAGCAGCCAGAATCGAGCGGGGGGGCCCGAGACCCAGTACTTC.

J is TRBJ2-2 and V is TRBV12-5; 7 positions agree with TRBD1. This CDR3 has 15 residues. Germline V gives CDR1 LGHNT, CDR2 FRNRAP. Trimming at V came to 5 bases and at J to 1 base, leaving 4 bases not matched to a gene. The CDR3 here is CASGRGQVNTGELFF. Written as DNA, the CDR3 is TGTGCTAGTGGTCGCGGACAGGTGAACACCGGGGAGCTGTTTTTT. The full variable domain, its missing parts supplied by reference TRBV12-5 and TRBJ2-2, is DARVTQTPRHKVTEMGQEVTMRCQPILGHNTVFWYRQTMMQGLELLAYFRNRAPLDDSGMPKDRFSAEMPDATLATLKIQPSEPRDSAVYFCASGRGQVNTGELFFGEGSRLTVL.

V gene TRBV19 combines with J gene TRBJ2-7, with D maybe TRBD1 (6 bases). Germline assignment: CDR1 LNHDA and CDR2 SQIVND (reference sequence). CDR3 length: 13 residues. Trimming cost V 4 bases and J 6 bases, with 13 bases left between them. The CDR3 loop reads CASSRVTGSEQYV. The CDR3, as DNA: TGTGCCAGTAGTAGAGTAACAGGGTCCGAGCAGTACGTC.

V gene TRBV19 combines with J gene TRBJ1-1; 12 nucleotides agree with TRBD1. The CDR3 sequence is 14 residues long. Germline trimming cut 7 bases from V and 8 bases from J; bases unmatched to any gene: 8. Germline CDR1 is LNHDA and CDR2 is SQIVND (reference sequence). CDR3 sequence (DNA): TGTGCCAGTATGGGGGGACAGGGGGCTAGAGAAGCTTTCTTT. It is translated as CASMGGQGAREAFF. Variable domain in full (rest from reference TRBV19 and TRBJ1-1): DGGITQSPKYLFRKEGQNVTLSCEQNLNHDAMYWYRQDPGQGLRLIYYSQIVNDFQKGDIAEGYSVSREKKESFPLTVTSAQKNPTAFYLCASMGGQGAREAFFGQGTRLTVV.